These 20 T cell receptor beta chains were sequenced from one sample in a study of early T cells in non-severe SARS-CoV-2 infection. From the 5' RACE reads, TCRdb called clonotypes with MiXCR, one entry per CDR3 protein. The sample records about 56,000 distinct CDR3 sequences, roughly a tenth being singletons. Sequences were obtained from whole blood. These TCRs come from an adult who was a healthcare worker with PCR-confirmed SARS-CoV-2 infection or an uninfected control (not recorded which).

The V and J genes are TRBV20-1 and TRBJ2-3; D gene uncertain. This CDR3 has 15 amino acids. Trimming removed 5 bases at V and 3 bases at J, with 18 bases between. Germline V gene data show CDR1 as DFQATT and CDR2 as SNEGSKA (reference sequence). CDR3 sequence (DNA): TGCAGTGCTCCCTCCGCGGCGAGAAGTACAGATACGCAGTATTTT. This sequence encodes CSAPSAARSTDTQYF.

The sample holds a few counts of this clonotype. Likely a read error: the CDR3 ends without its conserved phenylalanine or tryptophan. V is TRBV20-1 and J is TRBJ2-3; 7 nucleotides align to TRBD2. Germline CDR1 DFQATT, CDR2 SNEGSKA (reference sequence). CDR3 size: 13 residues. After removal of 0 bases from V and 11 bases from J, the junction contained 8 bases not matched to a gene. CDR3 amino acids: CSARDRTPGGQYL. As DNA, the CDR3 is TGCAGTGCTAGAGATAGGACCCCGGGGGGGCAGTATCTT.

This clonotype was counted a few times. The chain joins TRBV5-4 to TRBJ2-2, with D maybe TRBD2 (6 bases). The V gene lost 2 bases and the J gene lost 3 bases, with 8 bases spanning the gap. Germline V gene data show CDR1 as SGHNT and CDR2 as YYREEE (reference sequence). The CDR3 has 14 residues. In DNA form, the CDR3 reads TGTGCCAGCAGCTTCGGAGGGTACACCGGGGAGCTGTTTTTT. Its protein is CASSFGGYTGELFF.

This clonotype was detected only a few times. The chain has TRBV2 and TRBJ1-1; D is ambiguous. V lost 4 bases, J lost 1 base, and 7 bases lay in between. Per the germline V gene, CDR1 is SNHLY and CDR2 is FYNNEI. There are 13 residues in the CDR3. The CDR3 DNA reads as TGTGCCAGCAGTGGGAGTGGGAACACTGAAGCTTTCTTT. Translation gives CASSGSGNTEAFF.

Only a few counts were recorded for this clonotype. The chain combines TRBV6-6 with TRBJ1-5; 8 bases fit TRBD1. Germline CDR1 reads MNHNY; CDR2 reads SVGAGI (reference sequence). The CDR3 contains 16 residues. V was clipped by 2 bases and J by 4 bases; unmatched bases: 7. The CDR3 nucleotides are TGTGCCAGCAGTTACCAGAGGACAGGGCGAAATCAGCCCCAGCATTTT. Encoded protein: CASSYQRTGRNQPQHF.

This clonotype was observed a handful of times. This chain links TRBV28 with TRBJ2-7; 8 bases are shared with TRBD2. Germline V gives CDR1 MDHEN, CDR2 SYDVKM. V trimming: 1 base; J trimming: 2 bases; junction bases outside the gene matches: 7. There are 16 residues in the CDR3. The CDR3 DNA reads TGTGCCAGCAGTTTATCCAGCGGGAGACCGACCTACGAGCAGTACTTC. This codes for CASSLSSGRPTYEQYF.

This clonotype was seen a few times. The chain joins TRBV30 to TRBJ2-1; TRBD1 matches 8 bases. The length of the CDR3 is 16 residues. The junction had 8 bases not matched to a gene; V was cut back by 2 bases and J by 2 bases. The V gene's germline CDR1 is GTSNPN and CDR2 SVGIG (reference sequence). The CDR3 DNA follows: TGTGCCTGGAGTCTTACAGGGGGGAGGACCTACAATGAGCAGTTCTTC. This gives the protein CAWSLTGGRTYNEQFF.

Many counts were recorded for this clonotype. This chain uses TRBV20-1 with TRBJ2-4; the D gene is possibly TRBD2 (7 bases). V was trimmed by 4 bases and J by 3 bases, leaving 22 bases between them. Germline V gene lookup returns CDR1 DFQATT and CDR2 SNEGSKA (reference sequence). This CDR3 region has 17 residues. The CDR3 spells CSAIVFLGGGGKNIQYF. The CDR3 bases are TGCAGTGCTATTGTCTTCCTAGGGGGGGGAGGCAAAAACATTCAGTACTTC.

At least ten counts were recorded for this clonotype. The chain recombines TRBV7-3 with TRBJ2-5; D ambiguous. The CDR3 has 14 amino acids. Germline V gene sequence: CDR1 SGHTA, CDR2 FQGTGA. Trimming pared 2 bases from V and 0 bases from J, leaving 7 bases between. The CDR3 DNA reads TGTGCCAGCAGCTTAGACGGTTACCAAGAGACCCAGTACTTC. Translation: CASSLDGYQETQYF.

The chain links TRBV10-3 to TRBJ2-5, with 9 positions matching TRBD1. Germline V gene sequence: CDR1 ENHRY, CDR2 SYGVKD. V trimming: 3 bases; J trimming: 4 bases; junction bases outside the gene matches: 3. This CDR3 spans 14 amino acids. CDR3 sequence: CAISDRTGVETQYF. For the CDR3, the DNA is TGTGCCATCAGTGACCGGACAGGGGTAGAGACCCAGTACTTC.

The V call is TRBV14, the J call TRBJ1-3; TRBD1 is a possible D gene (5 bases). V shed 0 bases and J shed 2 bases, with 11 bases lying between them. The length of the CDR3 is 16 residues. Looked up from germline, CDR1 is SGHDN and CDR2 is FVKESK. CDR3 nucleotides: TGTGCCAGCAGCCAAGATCTGCCAGGGCCTGGAAACACCATATATTTT. It codes for CASSQDLPGPGNTIYF.

The chain carries TRBV5-1 and TRBJ2-3, with TRBD2 identical over 11 bases. V trimming: 7 bases; J trimming: 5 bases; junction bases outside the gene matches: 9. The CDR3 contains 15 residues. The germline V gene has CDR1 SGHRS and CDR2 YFSETQ. The DNA of the CDR3 is TGCGCCAGCGCTGACCTAGCGGGGGGTGGAGATACGCAGTATTTT. Protein product: CASADLAGGGDTQYF.

This clonotype has at least ten counts. The chain couples TRBV6-5 to TRBJ2-7, with TRBD2 matching over 9 bases. V lost 6 bases, J lost 2 bases, and 17 bases stayed unmatched. The CDR3 runs to 18 residues. Germline-derived CDR1 and CDR2 are MNHEY and SVGAGI. This CDR3 is CASRPGVAGVVSPYEQYF. CDR3 bases: TGTGCCAGCAGGCCCGGGGTAGCGGGAGTCGTCTCGCCCTACGAGCAGTACTTC.

The genes are TRBV20-1 and TRBJ2-5, with D maybe TRBD2 (6 bases). V lost 0 bases and J lost 1, with 12 bases in between. The CDR3 is made up of 15 amino acids. The germline gives CDR1 DFQATT, CDR2 SNEGSKA (reference sequence). CDR3 in DNA: TGCAGTGCTAGAGAGAGCGGAGGGTTCCAAGAGACCCAGTACTTC. Translating gives CSARESGGFQETQYF.

This CDR3 reads CASSPMGSSTQYF. CDR3 coding DNA: TGTGCCAGCAGCCCAATGGGGAGTAGTACGCAGTATTTT. V and J are TRBV11-2 and TRBJ2-3, with D possibly matching TRBD2 (5 bases). With 5 bases removed from V and 8 bases from J, the gap between germline ends came to 14 bases. Germline loops: CDR1 SGHAT, CDR2 FQNNGV. This CDR3 has 13 amino acids.

This clonotype was counted at least ten times. This rearrangement joins TRBV29-1 to TRBJ2-5; tentatively, D is TRBD1 (6 bases). CDR3 size: 12 residues. Germline V CDR1 and CDR2: SQVTM, ANQGSEA. Trimming shortened V by 6 bases and J by 5 bases, and 13 bases separated the two germline ends. The CDR3 DNA reads TGCAGCGTAGCTAGGGGGACCGAGACCCAGTACTTC. It encodes CSVARGTETQYF.

This clonotype was counted many times. The chain couples TRBV25-1 to TRBJ2-7, with D perhaps matching TRBD1 (6 bases). The V and J ends lost 5 bases and 6 bases respectively, with 11 bases between them. CDR1 and CDR2 from the germline V gene are MGHDK and SYGVNS. CDR3 size: 12 residues. The DNA of the CDR3 is TGTGCCAGCAGTCCCTCAGGGGCCGAGCAGTACTTC. It specifies CASSPSGAEQYF.

A few counts support this clonotype. The chain carries TRBV18 and TRBJ2-5; D unresolved. Germline lookup yields CDR1 KGHSH and CDR2 LQKENI. This CDR3 comprises 13 residues. V lost 4 bases and J lost 2, with 8 bases in between. CDR3 bases: TGTGCCAGCTCACTTCAGTCGCAAGAGACCCAGTACTTC. Translated, it gives CASSLQSQETQYF. Filled out from reference TRBV18 and TRBJ2-5, the complete variable domain reads NAGVMQNPRHLVRRRGQEARLRCSPMKGHSHVYWYRQLPEEGLKFMVYLQKENIIDESGMPKERFSAEFPKEGPSILRIQQVVRGDSAAYFCASSLQSQETQYFGPGTRLLVL.

The chain couples TRBV29-1 to TRBJ1-3; 8 nucleotides align to TRBD1. CDR1 and CDR2 from the germline V gene are SQVTM and ANQGSEA. The CDR3 totals 15 residues. The V gene end was trimmed by 6 bases and the J gene end by 0 bases; junction bases not matched to a gene: 7. This CDR3 reads CSVTGAPPSGNTIYF. The CDR3 DNA follows: TGCAGCGTGACAGGGGCTCCTCCCTCTGGAAACACCATATATTTT.

The chain couples TRBV2 to TRBJ1-1, with 9 bases that match TRBD1. CDR1 is SNHLY, CDR2 FYNNEI, per germline. The CDR3 totals 14 residues. The V gene end was trimmed by 6 bases and the J gene end by 4 bases; junction bases not matched to a gene: 6. CDR3 sequence (DNA): TGTGCCAGCAGATTGGACAGGGGTGGCACTGAAGCTTTCTTT. Translated: CASRLDRGGTEAFF.